Presented here are 15 T cell receptor beta chains from one specimen sequenced in a study of blood T cell repertoires in COVID-19. Method: immunoSEQ multiplex PCR; TCRdb's copy keeps in-frame clones and lacks some. The sample holds about 54,000 clones, roughly 87% seen once. Sequencing was performed on peripheral blood. The source is a man over 45 with active COVID-19.

This clone is a singleton in its sample. The V call is TRBV19, the J call TRBJ2-7; TRBD1 matches at 7 bases. The ends lost 2 bases at V and 1 base at J; junction bases unmatched: 5. The CDR3 length is 15 residues. CDR1 is LNHDA and CDR2 is SQIVND in the germline V gene (reference sequence). In nucleotides, the CDR3 is TGTGCCAGTAGTATAAGGACAGGACAGTCCTACGAGCAGTACTTC. As protein: CASSIRTGQSYEQYF.

The chain has TRBV29-1 and TRBJ2-3; TRBD1 agrees at 9 bases. V lost 7 bases and J lost 2; bases outside the gene matches: 7. The CDR3 is 14 amino acids. The germline gives CDR1 SQVTM, CDR2 ANQGSEA. CDR3 region: CSAPGTGNTDTQYF. CDR3 sequence (DNA): TGCAGCGCCCCCGGGACAGGGAACACAGATACGCAGTATTTT.

This chain's CDR3 is CASSLERGSQETQYF. The CDR3 nucleotides are TGTGCCAGCAGCTTAGAACGGGGTAGCCAAGAGACCCAGTACTTC. J is TRBJ2-5 and V is TRBV7-3; tentatively, D is TRBD2 (5 bases). Germline loops: CDR1 SGHTA, CDR2 FQGTGA. There are 15 residues in the CDR3. The germline V and J ends were trimmed by 2 bases and 1 base, with 11 bases remaining between them.

J is TRBJ1-6 and V is TRBV5-1; possibly TRBD1 for D (6 bases). V was shortened by 4 bases and J by 9 bases, with 17 bases between the two germline ends. The germline V gene has CDR1 SGHRS and CDR2 YFSETQ. The CDR3 runs to 15 residues. The CDR3 DNA sequence: TGCGCCAGCAGCCTGGATGATTCAGGGGTTTCACCCCTCCACTTT. It translates to CASSLDDSGVSPLHF.

In this sample, this clone turned up once. This sequence joins TRBV12-5 and TRBJ2-2, with a weak D call TRBD2 (5 bases). The CDR3 is 18 amino acids. V shed 0 bases and J shed 5 bases, with 19 bases lying between them. Germline-derived CDR1 and CDR2 are LGHNT and FRNRAP. CDR3 sequence reads: CASGLVGRIEGKTGELFF. The CDR3, as DNA: TGTGCTAGTGGTTTGGTAGGACGGATCGAGGGTAAGACCGGGGAGCTGTTTTTT.

CDR3 residues: CASTQGVGNSPLHF. The CDR3 DNA sequence: TGTGCCAGCACCCAGGGGGTCGGGAATTCACCCCTCCACTTT. This chain uses TRBV6-5 with TRBJ1-6, with 7 bases that match TRBD1. CDR1 is MNHEY, CDR2 SVGAGI, per germline. V lost 7 bases to trimming and J lost 7 bases; unmatched junction nucleotides: 7. This CDR3 is 14 amino acids long.

This clone was observed once. The gene calls are TRBV30 and TRBJ1-4, with 9 bases lining up with TRBD1. J lost 6 bases, V lost 3 bases, and 5 bases had no gene match. The CDR3 spans 14 residues. In germline, CDR1 is GTSNPN, CDR2 SVGIG (reference sequence). The CDR3 loop is CAWSADRGYEKLFF. In nucleotides, the CDR3 is TGTGCCTGGAGCGCTGACAGGGGGTATGAAAAACTGTTTTTT.

This clone occurred once. V usage is TRBV19 and J usage is TRBJ2-2, with TRBD2 as a possible D gene (7 bases). From germline, CDR1 is LNHDA and CDR2 SQIVND (reference sequence). V lost 1 base to trimming and J lost 6 bases, with 9 bases between them. This CDR3 has 14 amino acids. The CDR3 here is CASSIVGGPGELFF. Written as DNA, the CDR3 is TGTGCCAGTAGTATAGTCGGGGGGCCCGGGGAGCTGTTTTTT.

The chain uses TRBV19 and TRBJ2-7, with TRBD1 matching 10 bases. Germline V lookup: CDR1 LNHDA, CDR2 SQIVND (reference sequence). This CDR3 is built from 16 residues. The V segment lost 6 bases and the J segment 0 bases; nucleotides outside the gene matches: 8. The CDR3, as DNA: TGTGCCAGTAGGACGGGAGGGACAGGGGACTCCTACGAGCAGTACTTC. Residues: CASRTGGTGDSYEQYF.

The chain has TRBV7-8 and TRBJ2-7; 8 positions match TRBD2. The CDR3 contains 16 residues. Trimming cost V 5 bases and J 0 bases; bases outside gene matches: 9. Per germline, CDR1 SGHVS and CDR2 FQNEAQ. The DNA of the CDR3 is TGTGCCAGCAGCCATATGGCGGCGGGGGGCTCCTACGAGCAGTACTTC. Protein sequence: CASSHMAAGGSYEQYF.

This clone was observed a few times. The genes are TRBV10-3 and TRBJ2-7, with TRBD1 as a possible D gene (5 bases). The V and J ends lost 11 bases and 8 bases respectively, with 28 bases between them. In germline, CDR1 is ENHRY, CDR2 SYGVKD. The CDR3 is made up of 15 amino acids. The DNA for the CDR3 is TGTGCCCCGAAGGGGATGGCGGAGCTAAATCTCAAGCAGTACTTC. Amino acid sequence: CAPKGMAELNLKQYF.

V usage is TRBV9 and J usage is TRBJ2-1, with D tentatively TRBD2 (5 bases). The germline CDR1 and CDR2 sequences are SGDLS and YYNGEE. This CDR3 has 15 amino acids. Trimming pared 3 bases from V and 10 bases from J, leaving 20 bases between. CDR3 residues: CASSETGGPVDEQFF. CDR3 bases: TGTGCCAGCAGCGAGACTGGCGGGCCGGTAGACGAGCAGTTCTTC. The full variable domain, in which reference TRBV9 and TRBJ2-1 provide the parts outside the CDR3, is DSGVTQTPKHLITATGQRVTLRCSPRSGDLSVYWYQQSLDQGLQFLIQYYNGEERAKGNILERFSAQQFPDLHSELNLSSLELGDSALYFCASSETGGPVDEQFFGPGTRLTVL.

The J gene is TRBJ1-2, the V gene TRBV11-2; D remains unclear. The CDR3 is made up of 11 amino acids. Trimming shortened V by 5 bases and J by 7 bases, and 8 bases separated the two germline ends. Germline CDR1 and CDR2: SGHAT and FQNNGV. The CDR3 sequence: CASSPGAGYTF. In DNA, the CDR3 is TGTGCCAGCAGCCCGGGAGCTGGCTACACCTTC.

The rearrangement joins TRBV5-1 to TRBJ2-5, with D unresolved. This CDR3 is built from 15 residues. Germline CDR1 reads SGHRS; CDR2 reads YFSETQ. V lost 0 bases and J lost 0, with 9 bases in between. CDR3 protein: CASSLGATYQETQYF. The CDR3 DNA reads TGCGCCAGCAGCTTGGGGGCAACGTACCAAGAGACCCAGTACTTC.

This CDR3 is CASKEFVSGEQYF. The CDR3 DNA sequence: TGCGCCAGCAAAGAGTTTGTCTCCGGCGAGCAGTACTTC. The J gene is TRBJ2-7, the V gene TRBV10-2, with D unclear. CDR1 and CDR2 (germline): WSHSY, SAAADI. The CDR3 is 13 residues long. Trimming removed 7 bases from V and 6 bases from J, with 16 bases in between.